Listed below are T cell receptor beta chains from one sample, sequenced in a study of OX40 agonist ivuxolimab in advanced cancers. The method was immunoSEQ multiplex PCR; TCRdb's version includes in-frame clones alone and lacks a portion of them. The sample lists about 15,000 clones, 86% occurring once. Sample: CD4+ or CD8+ T cells sorted from blood, taken in a trial of the OX40 agonist ivuxolimab. These TCRs come from an adult with an advanced solid tumor such as melanoma, head and neck, liver or kidney cancer. The CDR3 runs from the conserved cysteine through the conserved F or W. D genes are given only for firm matches. A row's size may be missing; if present it is once, few, many or a size class.

j_call	d_call	clone_size	v_call	cdr3_nt	cdr3_aa
TRBJ2-1	TRBD1	NA	TRBV7-9	TGTGCCAGCAGTCCCGACAGGGTCAATGAGCAGTTCTTC	CASSPDRVNEQFF
TRBJ2-7	TRBD1	NA	TRBV11-3	TGTGCCAGCAGCTTAGGGACAGGGGGATACGAGCAGTACTTC	CASSLGTGGYEQYF
TRBJ2-7	NA	NA	TRBV6-5	TGTGCCAGCAGCCCCTGGCTAGATAGCTACGAGCAGTACTTC	CASSPWLDSYEQYF
TRBJ2-3	NA	NA	TRBV5-6	TGTGCCAGCAGCTTATTTGGGGCGACAAGCGGGAGCACAGATACGCAGTATTTT	CASSLFGATSGSTDTQYF
TRBJ2-6	NA	NA	TRBV28	TGTGCCAGCAGTTTAGGAGGGGCCAACGTCCTGACTTTC	CASSLGGANVLTF
TRBJ1-1	NA	NA	TRBV9	TGTGCCAGCAGCGTAGGCAATAGAGGGAGGAACACTGAAGCTTTCTTT	CASSVGNRGRNTEAFF
TRBJ2-1	TRBD2	NA	TRBV5-4	TGTGCCAGCAGCATTAGCGGGAGGTACAATGAGCAGTTCTTC	CASSISGRYNEQFF
TRBJ1-5	NA	NA	TRBV6-1	TGTGCCAGCAGTGAAAGCCCAGGGAATGGTCAGCCCCAGCATTTT	CASSESPGNGQPQHF
TRBJ2-7	NA	NA	TRBV7-2	TGTGCCAGCAGCTCAGATAGCGGCTACGAGCAGTACTTC	CASSSDSGYEQYF
TRBJ2-1	TRBD2	NA	TRBV11-2	TGTGCCAGCAGCCAGCTAGCGGTGAGCTCCTACAATGAGCAGTTCTTC	CASSQLAVSSYNEQFF
TRBJ2-2	NA	NA	TRBV18	TGTGCCAGCTCACCACGCGACTCCACCGGGGAGCTGTTTTTT	CASSPRDSTGELFF
TRBJ2-1	NA	NA	TRBV7-9	TGTGCCAGCATCCTAGGGCAGTCCTACAATGAGCAGTTCTTC	CASILGQSYNEQFF
TRBJ1-4	NA	once	TRBV9	TGTGCCAGCAGCCCCCAACTCGCCCGGGGTGAAAAACTGTTTTTT	CASSPQLARGEKLFF
TRBJ2-1	TRBD2	NA	TRBV25-1	TGTGCCAGCAAGACTAGCGGCTCCTACAATGAGCAGTTCTTC	CASKTSGSYNEQFF
TRBJ1-1	NA	NA	TRBV19	TGTGCCAGTAGTATAAGCCGGGGCGGGGGGAACACTGAAGCTTTCTTT	CASSISRGGGNTEAFF
TRBJ1-1	TRBD1	NA	TRBV4-1	TGCGCCAGCAGCCAACCTCAGAGGGGGCCTGAAGCTTTCTTT	CASSQPQRGPEAFF
TRBJ2-1	NA	NA	TRBV28	TGTGTCACTATTTGGGGAAGCTCCTACAATGAGCAGTTCTTC	CVTIWGSSYNEQFF
TRBJ1-2	TRBD1	NA	TRBV7-2	TGTGCCAGCAGCAAACCCGGGACAGCCTATGGCTACACCTTC	CASSKPGTAYGYTF
TRBJ2-1	TRBD2	NA	TRBV19	TGTGCCAGTAGTCCCGGGACTAGGAGGGGCCAGCAGCAGTTCTTC	CASSPGTRRGQQQFF
TRBJ2-1	NA	NA	TRBV7-9	TGTGCCAGCAGCTTATACGTGTTTGGGCCCGAAGAAAATGAGCAGTTCTTC	CASSLYVFGPEENEQFF
TRBJ1-4	TRBD1	NA	TRBV7-9	TGTGCCAGCAGCTTAAGGCAGGGGGCTGGTGAAAAACTGTTTTTT	CASSLRQGAGEKLFF
TRBJ2-1	NA	NA	TRBV7-9	TGTGCCATCCCCCTCGGGGTCCTAGGCTACAATGAGCAGTTCTTC	CAIPLGVLGYNEQFF
TRBJ1-1	TRBD1	few	TRBV28	TGTGCCAGCAGTCCCCGGCTAGGGGGCGCAAACACTGAAGCTTTCTTT	CASSPRLGGANTEAFF
TRBJ2-1	TRBD2	NA	TRBV7-3	TGTGCCAGCAGCCCCACTAGCGGGAGGGCCTTCAATGAGCAGTTCTTC	CASSPTSGRAFNEQFF
TRBJ2-5	NA	NA	TRBV20-1	TGCAGTGCTAACGGAGAGACCCAGTACTTC	CSANGETQYF
TRBJ2-4	NA	once	TRBV5-6	TGTGCCAGCAGCTTTGAGAGGGCCGGTAAAAACATTCAGTACTTC	CASSFERAGKNIQYF
TRBJ2-5	TRBD2	NA	TRBV10-3	TGTGCCATCAGCTCGGGGGGGGAGACCCAGTACTTC	CAISSGGETQYF
TRBJ2-3	TRBD2	NA	TRBV15	TGTGCCACCAGCAGAGGGGGGACTAGCGGACGCGGGAGTACAGATACGCAGTATTTT	CATSRGGTSGRGSTDTQYF